These T cell receptor beta chains were read from a single sample in a study of T cell changes during pregnancy in multiple sclerosis. Sequencing was performed with immunoSEQ multiplex PCR; in TCRdb, only in-frame clones are kept and a portion is missing. This table holds 100,000 or so clones, 90% to 95% found once. This specimen consisted of peripheral blood, obtained in the second trimester of pregnancy. These receptors were obtained from a female donor with multiple sclerosis, enrolled in a pregnancy study. The CDR3 runs from the conserved cysteine through the conserved F or W. Each record gives: clone size, D gene, V gene, J gene, CDR3 DNA, CDR3 protein. A D gene is named only where the DNA matches it firmly. Clone size is stated in some rows and not others, as once, few, many or a class when expanded.

NA	TRBD1	TRBV5-1	TRBJ1-3	TGCGCCAGCAGCGAGGCCGGGGGACAGGGGGCGAAAGACACCATATATTTT	CASSEAGGQGAKDTIYF
NA	NA	TRBV7-3	TRBJ1-1	TGTGCCAGCAGCTTAAACATTCCGGGCCTGGAGGGCACTGAAGCTTTCTTT	CASSLNIPGLEGTEAFF
NA	TRBD1	TRBV5-5	TRBJ2-7	TGTGCCAGCAGCTTTCAGGGGGTGTACGAGCAGTACTTC	CASSFQGVYEQYF
NA	NA	TRBV19	TRBJ1-3	TGTGCCAGTAGTATTGACAGAGGAAACACCATATATTTT	CASSIDRGNTIYF
NA	TRBD2	TRBV28	TRBJ2-2	TGTGCCAGCAGATTAAGGACTAGCGGGAGCACCGGGGAGCTGTTTTTT	CASRLRTSGSTGELFF
NA	NA	TRBV29-1	TRBJ2-1	TGCAGCGTTGAAGGGACAGGGAGGGACAATGAGCAGTTCTTC	CSVEGTGRDNEQFF
NA	NA	TRBV7-6	TRBJ2-2	TGTGCCAGCAGCTTAGTAGAGGGGGGGCCCCCCACCGGGGAGCTGTTTTTT	CASSLVEGGPPTGELFF
NA	TRBD2	TRBV5-6	TRBJ2-3	TGTGCCAGCAGCCCTCGACTAGCGGGAGGGCGGAGAGATACGCAGTATTTT	CASSPRLAGGRRDTQYF
NA	NA	TRBV30	TRBJ1-4	TGTGCCTGGAGGCCGGGAGGGTCAACTAATGAAAAACTGTTTTTT	CAWRPGGSTNEKLFF
NA	TRBD2	TRBV9	TRBJ2-3	TGTGCCAGCAGCAGCTCCATAGCGGGGAGCACAGATACGCAGTATTTT	CASSSSIAGSTDTQYF
NA	TRBD2	TRBV2	TRBJ2-6	TGTGCCAGCAGACGGCGGGGGAGCTCTGGGGCCAACGTCCTGACTTTC	CASRRRGSSGANVLTF
NA	NA	TRBV18	TRBJ1-1	TGTGCCAGCTCGCCGACGGAGGAGGAAGCTTTCTTT	CASSPTEEEAFF
NA	NA	TRBV5-1	TRBJ1-1	TGCGCCAGCAGCTTGAGTGGGGCGTACACTGAAGCTTTCTTT	CASSLSGAYTEAFF
NA	NA	TRBV9	TRBJ1-5	TGTGCCAGCAGCGTAGGGGCCGAAGGCAATCAGCCCCAGCATTTT	CASSVGAEGNQPQHF
NA	NA	TRBV6-5	TRBJ1-4	TGTGCCAGCAGTTACCTGGACAATAATGAAAAACTGTTTTTT	CASSYLDNNEKLFF
NA	TRBD2	TRBV9	TRBJ2-1	TGTGCCAGCAGCGTAGGTTCGACTAGCGGGGGGGACCAGTTCTTC	CASSVGSTSGGDQFF
NA	NA	TRBV6-6	TRBJ2-1	TGTGCCAGCAGTCCCCCAGAGGAGTTGCAGTTCTTC	CASSPPEELQFF
NA	TRBD1	TRBV7-8	TRBJ1-5	TGTGCCAGCAGCCCGGGACAGACTAGCAATCAGCCCCAGCATTTT	CASSPGQTSNQPQHF
NA	NA	TRBV5-8	TRBJ1-5	TGTGCCAGCAGCTTGATCGGAGATCAGCCCCAGCATTTT	CASSLIGDQPQHF
NA	NA	TRBV9	TRBJ1-2	TGTGCCAGCAGCGTAGTGCCGGGAGGAGAGGGTATAGGCTACACCTTC	CASSVVPGGEGIGYTF
NA	NA	TRBV7-3	TRBJ2-1	TGTGCCAGCAGCTTAGATAGCCCCAATGAGCAGTTCTTC	CASSLDSPNEQFF
NA	TRBD1	TRBV28	TRBJ2-7	TGTGCCAGCAGCACAAGAATAGGGACAGGGGGAGTCGAGCAGTACTTC	CASSTRIGTGGVEQYF
NA	NA	TRBV29-1	TRBJ2-5	TGCAGCGTTGAACCGGGGGTGAGGACCCAGTACTTC	CSVEPGVRTQYF
NA	NA	TRBV9	TRBJ2-7	TGTGCCAGCAGCGTAGGCGGGTTCCCCTACGAGCAGTACTTC	CASSVGGFPYEQYF
NA	NA	TRBV5-4	TRBJ2-3	TGTGCCAGCAGCCCATCGGGGGCAGATACGCAGTATTTT	CASSPSGADTQYF
NA	TRBD1	TRBV2	TRBJ1-3	TGTGCCAGCAGTGACCAGGGGGCTGGAAACACCATATATTTT	CASSDQGAGNTIYF
NA	TRBD1	TRBV10-3	TRBJ2-6	TGTGCCATCAGTGCAATTACCGGGACAGGGGGCTCTGGGGCCAACGTCCTGACTTTC	CAISAITGTGGSGANVLTF
NA	NA	TRBV2	TRBJ2-1	TGTGCCAGCAAACCTAGGACAGCAAACTACAATGAGCAGTTCTTC	CASKPRTANYNEQFF
NA	NA	TRBV30	TRBJ2-3	TGTGCCTCCTCGCCTAGCAAAGATACGCAGTATTTT	CASSPSKDTQYF
NA	TRBD2	TRBV27	TRBJ2-7	TGTGCCAGCACCTGGACTAGCGGTTCCTACGAGCAGTACTTC	CASTWTSGSYEQYF
NA	TRBD2	TRBV7-4	TRBJ2-1	TGTGCCAGCAGCTTCGCTCTACTAGCGGGGGAGCAGTTCTTC	CASSFALLAGEQFF
NA	TRBD2	TRBV7-6	TRBJ2-7	TGTGCCAGCAGCTCCCCCGGGACTAGCGGGAGAGCGGCTCAGTACTTC	CASSSPGTSGRAAQYF
NA	NA	TRBV28	TRBJ2-3	TGTGCCAGCAGTTTAGAAGGGAGAAGGGCAGATACGCAGTATTTT	CASSLEGRRADTQYF
NA	NA	TRBV9	TRBJ2-6	TGTGCCAGCAGCGATTCTCTCCCCTCTGGGGCCAACGTCCTGACTTTC	CASSDSLPSGANVLTF
NA	NA	TRBV5-8	TRBJ2-3	TGTGCCAGCACCTTGGAGGACTCTGTCTGGTCGGGCACAGATACGCAGTATTTT	CASTLEDSVWSGTDTQYF
NA	TRBD2	TRBV27	TRBJ2-3	TGTGCCAGCAGAACACCCGGACTAGCGGGTCTCGGGGGGACGCAGTATTTT	CASRTPGLAGLGGTQYF
NA	NA	TRBV5-8	TRBJ1-4	TGTGCCAGCAGCGAACGGGGATTTGGCGAAAAACTGTTTTTT	CASSERGFGEKLFF
NA	NA	TRBV5-1	TRBJ1-5	TGCGCCAGCAGCTGGACAGACCCAGGAAATCAGCCCCAGCATTTT	CASSWTDPGNQPQHF
NA	NA	TRBV6-1	TRBJ2-7	TGTGCCAGCTGGGAGTTTGTAGGAGGAGAGCAGTACTTC	CASWEFVGGEQYF
NA	NA	TRBV7-2	TRBJ1-3	TGTGCCAGCAGCTGGGCACCAGACTCTGGAAACACCATATATTTT	CASSWAPDSGNTIYF
NA	NA	TRBV5-1	TRBJ2-3	TGCGCCAGCAGCTTGGCGGGGTCGATTATCACAGATACGCAGTATTTT	CASSLAGSIITDTQYF
NA	TRBD2	TRBV4-2	TRBJ2-3	TGTGCCAGCAGCCAACTACTAGCGGGAGGCTCAGATACGCAGTATTTT	CASSQLLAGGSDTQYF
NA	TRBD1	TRBV19	TRBJ1-2	TGTGCCAGTAGTTCGAGGACAGGGAACTTCAACTATGGCTACACCTTC	CASSSRTGNFNYGYTF
NA	NA	TRBV27	TRBJ1-2	TGTGCCAGCCGCCCTTACGACTCTGGCTATGGCTACACCTTC	CASRPYDSGYGYTF
NA	TRBD1	TRBV4-1	TRBJ1-1	TGCGCCACCAAAAGGACAGGGGACACTGAAGCTTTCTTT	CATKRTGDTEAFF
NA	NA	TRBV29-1	TRBJ2-5	TGCAGCGGCTCCGGACTACTTAGACAAGAGACCCAGTACTTC	CSGSGLLRQETQYF
NA	TRBD1	TRBV27	TRBJ2-5	TGTGCCAGCGGGCGGACAGGGGTCCTGAAGACCCAGTACTTC	CASGRTGVLKTQYF
NA	NA	TRBV11-2	TRBJ2-3	TGTGCCAGCAGCTTAGATTTCGGGAGAACAGATACGCAGTATTTT	CASSLDFGRTDTQYF
NA	NA	TRBV9	TRBJ2-5	TGTGCCAGCAGCGTAGGGGCGGGAGAGACCCAGTACTTC	CASSVGAGETQYF
few	TRBD1	TRBV30	TRBJ1-1	TGTGCCTGGAGTAAGTCAGGGGGCAGAGAAGCTTTCTTT	CAWSKSGGREAFF
NA	NA	TRBV6-5	TRBJ1-3	TGTGCCAGCAGTTACGCGGGATCTGGAAACACCATATATTTT	CASSYAGSGNTIYF
NA	NA	TRBV19	TRBJ2-3	TGTGCCAGTAGTATAGATTCGGGGTTGGGCACAGATACGCAGTATTTT	CASSIDSGLGTDTQYF
NA	TRBD2	TRBV2	TRBJ2-5	TGTGCCAGCAGTCCGGGACTAGCGGGGCCTCAAGAGACCCAGTACTTC	CASSPGLAGPQETQYF
once	TRBD2	TRBV28	TRBJ2-7	TGTGCCAGTTTCCAGCGGGAGCCCCCCTACGAGCAGTACTTC	CASFQREPPYEQYF
NA	TRBD2	TRBV28	TRBJ2-7	TGTGCCAGCATCCCTAGCGGGGCTCTCTCCTACGAGCAGTACTTC	CASIPSGALSYEQYF
NA	NA	TRBV11-1	TRBJ2-3	TGTGCCAGCAGAAAACGGGGGTGGACTGGCACAGATACGCAGTATTTT	CASRKRGWTGTDTQYF
NA	TRBD1	TRBV6-5	TRBJ1-5	TGTGCCAGCAGACCCATGGACAGGGTCAATCAGCCCCAGCATTTT	CASRPMDRVNQPQHF